This TCR beta chain comes out of a study of cytomegalovirus exposure and HLA in healthy donors (TCRdb year 2017). Regarding the complete study: An earlier analysis of under 600 of the donors reported 250 to 300 Gb of sequence data and 100 million to 140 million unique TCR beta sequences from roughly 180 million T cells. About 320 gigabases of sequencing data and 70 million to 100 million unique TCR sequences were included in an early release covering about 700 HLA-typed donors. Among the roughly 400 genotyped donors, more than 70% belonged to the genetic ancestry cluster associated with self-reported Caucasian donors. The study was designed to test whether signatures of past pathogen exposure could be identified by cataloging public T cell receptors. The study used immunosequencing to profile the T cell repertoires of approximately 650 subjects and linked those repertoires to cytomegalovirus serostatus. Besides the first cohort of under 700 subjects, a separate validation cohort made up of roughly 130 different subjects was used. To predict cytomegalovirus infection status, the study combined high-throughput TCR immunosequencing, statistical association of individual TCRs with disease status, and machine learning. A later analysis re-analyzed previously published TCR beta repertoires from roughly 690 donors and added high-resolution HLA genotyping to study TCR occurrence patterns. Rather than using new phenotypic data, the later analysis identified candidate immune exposures from TCR beta sequences and from how often those sequences occurred across donors. In an earlier analysis of more than 550 of the donors, high-throughput TCR beta sequencing was used to judge whether each TCR beta V gene segment behaved as functional or pseudogenic. Donor age, sex, ethnicity and CMV serostatus were compiled together with the repertoire data. A later genetic analysis took genome-wide SNP genotypes for about 55% of the 666 donors and used that subset as a discovery cohort. All discovery cohort repertoires had been generated on a single sequencing platform. Both class I and class II loci were covered by HLA typing, at four-digit resolution. Typing coverage varied by locus: 629-630 donors for A, B, C, DRB1 and DQB1; roughly 520 for DQA1; approximately 570 for DPA1; roughly 450 for DPB1. A handful of DR-DQ haplotypes were handled as single units for association and clustering because linkage in the cohort was strong. On average, around 200,000 unique TCR beta nucleotide sequences were sequenced per donor among 300 to 500 genotyped donors of the cohort, with 15% to 20% of those sequences being non-productive.

The cohort comprised fewer than 700 healthy bone marrow donors. Cohort members were all nominally healthy when sampled, although unrecorded immune exposures were likely present. The donor tested CMV seronegative and was one of the 352 seronegative cohort members. Each donor provided a peripheral blood sample, and peripheral blood mononuclear cells were used for TCR beta sequencing. Genomic DNA extraction from the blood cell samples was performed with the Qiagen DNeasy Blood Extraction Kit. What the research found in general, with its limitations: Roughly uniform sequencing depth across donors was assumed in presence/absence analyses, although this assumption may not hold. Correlated functional status among segregating V segments might be attributable to linkage disequilibrium, but an unknown experimental factor could not be ruled out. A cluster of highly shared sequence variants was judged likely to be a technical artifact of the sequencing pipeline. In a later analysis, several top co-occurrence clusters were reported to appear linked to parvovirus B19, influenza, CMV and Epstein-Barr virus. Approximately 18 rarely observed V segments, including chromosome 9 orphons, were excluded from the earlier analysis of several hundred of the donors because counts were too low. While some public TCRs were present in many individuals, most TCR sequences turned up only very rarely across donors. Compared with equally common non-associated chains, HLA-associated TCR beta chains in a later analysis were more clonally expanded and had lower generation probabilities. The authors suggested that the approach could potentially be extended to other disease states and immunological phenotypes. The only immune exposure information available for the cohort was CMV serostatus. Some IMGT-functional V segments, including TRBV6-2 and TRBV6-3, could not be told apart with the 87-base-pair reads, so those segments were excluded. Because some donors lacked HLA typing at each locus, the association tests relied only on the typed subset. In a later genetic analysis, a missense DCLRE1C variant was associated with V-gene and J-gene trimming of TCR beta chains, and the association was replicated in an independent cohort. In a later analysis, the rate of TCR association differed among HLA loci, with DRB1 alleles having the most associated TCRs and HLA-C alleles having the fewest. In this cohort, only TCR beta chains were sequenced, and detectable features were limited by the absence of alpha or paired-chain data. At a false discovery rate of 0.05, a later analysis linked around 15,000 TCR beta sequences to specific HLA alleles. A further reported finding was that TCR beta sequences accurately predicted the HLA-A and HLA-B alleles for most subjects in the first cohort. In an earlier analysis of 587 of the donors, most TCR beta V segments appeared in productive rearrangements about 90% or about 30% of the time, broadly matching IMGT annotations. The classifier was reported to diagnose cytomegalovirus status with high specificity and sensitivity in both the original and validation cohorts. Strong co-occurrence of HLA alleles, especially DR and DQ, made assigning TCR associations to individual alleles difficult. The study listed approximately 160 TCR beta chains as associated with cytomegalovirus. According to a later analysis, most CMV-associated TCR beta chains appeared to be HLA-restricted, and the HLA associations seemed to be driven largely by CMV exposure. In a later genetic analysis, fewer N-insertions in productive TCRs were reported among donors in an Asian-associated ancestry cluster than the roughly 700-donor mean. In vitro tests confirmed that a few of the cytomegalovirus-associated TCR beta chains recognize cytomegalovirus antigens.

This clone was found once. This clone's antigen is unknown. No base quality values were provided; no much bigger clone lies one nucleotide off. Receptor amplification or capture employed the immunoSEQ multiplex PCR assay. A mixture of 60 forward primers for TCR Vbeta segments and 13 reverse primers for TCR Jbeta segments was used in the multiplex PCR. Amplification of the CDR3 region of rearranged TCR beta genes was performed with a multiplex PCR assay on genomic DNA. Amplified TCR beta libraries were sequenced as 87-base-pair reads on the Illumina HiSeq System. The paper's data handling went like this. A later analysis tallied roughly 78 million unique TCR beta chains across the 650 to 750 repertoires, and approximately 11 million of those chains were shared by two or more donors. Raw reads were error-corrected and collapsed into unique sequences with a nearest-neighbor algorithm that merged closely related sequences to remove PCR and sequencing errors. To assign V, D and J gene segments, CDR3 sequences were aligned to IMGT reference sequences. For a sequence to be retained, a match of at least six nucleotides to both a V gene segment and a J gene segment was required. Rearrangements were called productive when the CDR3 lacked stop codons and stayed in frame with V and J; all others were non-productive. Following IMGT convention, CDR3 was defined as the stretch from the second conserved V-encoded cysteine up to the conserved J-encoded phenylalanine. Sequences without an unambiguous match to a single V gene segment were excluded from the earlier analysis of 450 to 650 of the donors. In an earlier analysis of around 600 of the donors, V segments were called functional above 56.7% productive rearrangements and were called segregating when the between-donor standard deviation exceeded 5%. A statistical classification framework was developed to diagnose cytomegalovirus status using the catalog of TCR beta chain sequences. V and J gene assignment, in a later analysis, came from comparing TCR nucleotide sequences with IMGT/GENE-DB human TR gene sequences. Using the TCRdist pipeline, a later analysis assigned CDR3 sequences along with most-parsimonious VDJ recombination scenarios. A later analysis defined each TCR beta chain by its CDR3 amino acid sequence plus V-gene family, and excluded reads lacking a unique V-gene family. As a way to deal with suspected cross-contamination and a sequencing artifact, a later analysis dropped approximately 590 nucleotide sequences that were highly shared and had low generation probability. In a later analysis, a clonal expansion index for each public chain was calculated from normalized within-repertoire ranks of inferred template counts. Generation probabilities in a later analysis came from a VDJ recombination model fitted to out-of-frame rearrangements, and those results were checked against IGoR. In a later analysis, hypergeometric tests were used to score TCR-TCR, TCR-HLA and TCR-CMV co-occurrence, with a repertoire-size bias correction applied to TCR pairs. False discovery rates were estimated in a later analysis by permuting HLA or CMV assignments 20 times. In a later analysis, co-occurring TCRs were grouped using DBSCAN, and TCRdist sequence similarity was added for clustering within HLA-allele-positive subsets. Repertoires with fewer than 30,000 or more than 120,000 public chains, plus five repertoires with anomalous nucleotide sharing, were excluded from co-occurrence clustering. TCRdb mirrors the immuneACCESS table, restricted to in-frame sequences. Some clones are absent from its copies; in checked studies, under half trace to an unresolved V gene, and the reason for the others is unknown. V and J calls and clone size are copied from that table; D and trimming were computed from the DNA. This sample has about 110,000 clones in its table, and around 69% of those were observed once. The biggest ten clones account for approximately 2% of the sample.

The CDR3 goes from the cysteine to the phenylalanine over 18 residues. Only the CDR3 DNA is retained, 54 bases long and in frame from the first base. The germline V gene encodes CDR1 LNHDA and CDR2 SQIVND (reference sequence). The V end gives up 6 bases and the J end 2 bases, leaving 16 bases in the junction not matched to a gene. Sequenced sample: PBMCs. The chain was built from TRBV19 and TRBJ2-1, and TRBD2 aligns with 7 junction nucleotides. The clonotype comes from a man between 18 and 35 years old in good health and CMV-seronegative. The CDR3 region reads CASSNRGLTSVAYNEQFF. The bases read TGTGCCAGTAGCAATAGGGGTCTAACTAGCGTGGCCTACAATGAGCAGTTCTTC.